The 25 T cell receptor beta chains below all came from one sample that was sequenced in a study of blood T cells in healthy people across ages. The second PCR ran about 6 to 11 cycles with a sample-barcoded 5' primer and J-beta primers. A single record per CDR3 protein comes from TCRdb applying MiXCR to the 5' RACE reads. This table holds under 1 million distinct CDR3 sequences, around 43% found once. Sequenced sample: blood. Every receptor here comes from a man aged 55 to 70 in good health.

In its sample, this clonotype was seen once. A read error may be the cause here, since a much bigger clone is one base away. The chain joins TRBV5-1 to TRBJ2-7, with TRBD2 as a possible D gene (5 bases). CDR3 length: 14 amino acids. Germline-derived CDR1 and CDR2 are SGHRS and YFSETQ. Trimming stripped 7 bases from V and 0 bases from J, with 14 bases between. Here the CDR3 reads CASGTSSTSYEQYF. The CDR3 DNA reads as TGCGCCAGCGGCACCTCTAGCACCTCCTACGAGCAGTACTTC.

This CDR3 is CASSPGQGLVGTF. The CDR3 DNA reads as TGCGCCAGCAGCCCCGGACAGGGCCTGGTCGGCACCTTC. The chain employs TRBV4-3 and TRBJ1-2; 8 nucleotides agree with TRBD1. The CDR3 is made up of 13 amino acids. The V and J ends lost 4 bases and 13 bases, in that order; junction bases with no gene match: 11. CDR1 is LGHNA and CDR2 is YSLEER in the germline V gene.

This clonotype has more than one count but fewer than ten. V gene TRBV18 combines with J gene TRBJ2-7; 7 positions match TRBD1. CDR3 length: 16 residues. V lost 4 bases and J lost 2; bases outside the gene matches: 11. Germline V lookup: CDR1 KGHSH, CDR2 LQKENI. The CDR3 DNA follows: TGTGCCAGCTCACTACCACAGGGGATTCCACCCTACGAGCAGTACTTC. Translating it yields CASSLPQGIPPYEQYF.

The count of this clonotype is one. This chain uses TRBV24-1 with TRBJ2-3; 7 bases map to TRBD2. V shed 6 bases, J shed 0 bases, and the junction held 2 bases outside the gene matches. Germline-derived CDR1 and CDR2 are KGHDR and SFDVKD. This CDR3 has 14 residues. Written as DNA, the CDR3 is TGTGCCACCAGTTTGGGAGGGAGCACAGATACGCAGTATTTT. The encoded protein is CATSLGGSTDTQYF.

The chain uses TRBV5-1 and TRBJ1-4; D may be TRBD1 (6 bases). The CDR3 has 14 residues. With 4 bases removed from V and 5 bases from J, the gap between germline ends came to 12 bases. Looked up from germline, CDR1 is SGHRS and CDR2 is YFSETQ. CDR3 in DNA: TGCGCCAGCAGCACAGGGACGGTCAATGAAAAACTGTTTTTT. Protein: CASSTGTVNEKLFF.

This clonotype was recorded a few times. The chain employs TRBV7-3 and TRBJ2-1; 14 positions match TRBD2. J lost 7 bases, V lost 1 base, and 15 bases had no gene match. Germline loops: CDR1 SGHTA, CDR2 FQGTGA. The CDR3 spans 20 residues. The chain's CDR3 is CASSLRGTGRLAGGLNEQFF. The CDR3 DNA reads TGTGCCAGCAGCTTAAGAGGGACAGGTCGACTAGCGGGGGGGCTTAATGAGCAGTTCTTC.

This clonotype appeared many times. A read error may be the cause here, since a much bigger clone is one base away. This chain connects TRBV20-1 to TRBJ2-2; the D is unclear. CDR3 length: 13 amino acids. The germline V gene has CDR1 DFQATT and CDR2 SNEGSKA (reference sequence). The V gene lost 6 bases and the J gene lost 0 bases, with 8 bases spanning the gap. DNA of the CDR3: TGCAGTGCGGCTCGGGCGAACACCGGGGAGCTGTTTTTT. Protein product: CSAARANTGELFF.

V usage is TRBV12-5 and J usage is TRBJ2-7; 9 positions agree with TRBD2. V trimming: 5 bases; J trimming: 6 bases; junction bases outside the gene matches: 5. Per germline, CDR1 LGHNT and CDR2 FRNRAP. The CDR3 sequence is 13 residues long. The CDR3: CASGLGTSSEQYF. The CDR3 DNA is TGTGCTAGTGGTCTCGGGACTAGCAGCGAGCAGTACTTC.

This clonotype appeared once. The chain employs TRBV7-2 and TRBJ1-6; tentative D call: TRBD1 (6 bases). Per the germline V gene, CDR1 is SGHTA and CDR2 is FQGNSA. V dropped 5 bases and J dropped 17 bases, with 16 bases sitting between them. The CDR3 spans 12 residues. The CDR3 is CASSPYQGFIHF. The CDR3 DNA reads TGTGCCAGCAGCCCATACCAGGGGTTTATCCACTTT.

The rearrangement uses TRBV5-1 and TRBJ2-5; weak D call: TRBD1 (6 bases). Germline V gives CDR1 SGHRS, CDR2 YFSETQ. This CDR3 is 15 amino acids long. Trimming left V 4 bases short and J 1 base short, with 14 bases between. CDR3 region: CASSNTGSLQETQYF. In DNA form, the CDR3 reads TGCGCCAGCAGCAATACAGGGTCCCTCCAAGAGACCCAGTACTTC.

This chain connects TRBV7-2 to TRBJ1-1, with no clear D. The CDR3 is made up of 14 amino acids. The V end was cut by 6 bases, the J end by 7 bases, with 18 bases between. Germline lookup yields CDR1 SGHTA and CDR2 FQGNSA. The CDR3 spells CASSSAPRRREAFF. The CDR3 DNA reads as TGTGCCAGCAGTTCGGCCCCCAGACGCCGTGAAGCTTTCTTT.

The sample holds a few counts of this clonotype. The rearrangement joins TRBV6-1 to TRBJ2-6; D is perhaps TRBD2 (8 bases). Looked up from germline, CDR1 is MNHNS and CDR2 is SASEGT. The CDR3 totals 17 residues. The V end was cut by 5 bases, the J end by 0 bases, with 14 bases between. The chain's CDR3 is CASSQTGTSSGANVLTF. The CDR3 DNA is TGTGCCAGCAGTCAGACAGGGACTAGCTCTGGGGCCAACGTCCTGACTTTC.

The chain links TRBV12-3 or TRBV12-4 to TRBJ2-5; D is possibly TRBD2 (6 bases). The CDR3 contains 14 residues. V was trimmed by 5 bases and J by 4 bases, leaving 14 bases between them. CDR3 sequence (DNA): TGTGCCAGCAGTCCCCGCGGAGGGAGAGAGACCCAGTACTTC. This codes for CASSPRGGRETQYF.

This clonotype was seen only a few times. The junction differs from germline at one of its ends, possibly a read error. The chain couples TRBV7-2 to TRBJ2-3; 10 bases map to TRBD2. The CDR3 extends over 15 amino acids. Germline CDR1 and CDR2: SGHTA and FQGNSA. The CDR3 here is CPSSLLAGITDTQYF. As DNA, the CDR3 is TGTCCCAGCAGCTTACTAGCGGGGATCACAGATACGCAGTATTTT.

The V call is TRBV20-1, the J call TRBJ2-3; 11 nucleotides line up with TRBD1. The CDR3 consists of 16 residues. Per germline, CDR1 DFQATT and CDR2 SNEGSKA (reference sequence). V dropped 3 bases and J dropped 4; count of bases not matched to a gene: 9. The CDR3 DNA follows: TGCAGTGCTAGCCTCGGACAGGGGGCGCTCCCAGATACGCAGTATTTT. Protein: CSASLGQGALPDTQYF.

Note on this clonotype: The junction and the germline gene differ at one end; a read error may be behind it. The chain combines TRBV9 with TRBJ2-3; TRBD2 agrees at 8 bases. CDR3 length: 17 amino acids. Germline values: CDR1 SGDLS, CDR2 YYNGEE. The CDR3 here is CVSSRGGYSTGADTQYF. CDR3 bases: TGTGTCAGCAGCCGGGGGGGGTACAGCACCGGGGCAGATACGCAGTATTTT.

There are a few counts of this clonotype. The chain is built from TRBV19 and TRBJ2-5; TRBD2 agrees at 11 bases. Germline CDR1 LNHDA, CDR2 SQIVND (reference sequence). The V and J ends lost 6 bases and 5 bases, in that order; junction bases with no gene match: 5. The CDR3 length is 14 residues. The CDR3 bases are TGTGCCAGTAGCGGACTAGCGGGCGAGGAGACCCAGTACTTC. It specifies CASSGLAGEETQYF.

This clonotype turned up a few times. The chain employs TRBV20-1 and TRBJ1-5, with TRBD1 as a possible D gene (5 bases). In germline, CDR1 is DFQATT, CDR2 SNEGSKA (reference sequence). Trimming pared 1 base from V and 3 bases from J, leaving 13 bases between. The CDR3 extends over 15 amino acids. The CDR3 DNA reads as TGCAGTGCTAGAGGGGGCGCGGGCCTCAATCAGCCCCAGCATTTT. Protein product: CSARGGAGLNQPQHF.

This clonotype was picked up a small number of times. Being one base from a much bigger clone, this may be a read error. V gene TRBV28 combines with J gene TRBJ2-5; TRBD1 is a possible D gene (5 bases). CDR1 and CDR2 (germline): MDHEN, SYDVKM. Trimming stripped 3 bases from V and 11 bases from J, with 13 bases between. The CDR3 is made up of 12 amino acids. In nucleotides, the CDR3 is TGTGCCAGCAGTTTTAGGGGAAATGAGCAGTACTTC. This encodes CASSFRGNEQYF.

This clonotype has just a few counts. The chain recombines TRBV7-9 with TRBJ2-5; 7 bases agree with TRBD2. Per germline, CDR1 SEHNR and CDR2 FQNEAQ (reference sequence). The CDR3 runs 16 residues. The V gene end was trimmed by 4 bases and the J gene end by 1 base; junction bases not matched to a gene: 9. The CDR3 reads CASSSGTTAFQETQYF. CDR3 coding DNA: TGTGCCAGCAGCTCTGGGACTACCGCCTTCCAAGAGACCCAGTACTTC.

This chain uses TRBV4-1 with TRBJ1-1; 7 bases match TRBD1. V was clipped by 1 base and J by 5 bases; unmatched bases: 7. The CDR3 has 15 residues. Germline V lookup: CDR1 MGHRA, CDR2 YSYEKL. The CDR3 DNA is TGCGCCAGCAGCCAAGCACAGGGGTATGAGACTGAAGCTTTCTTT. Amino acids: CASSQAQGYETEAFF.

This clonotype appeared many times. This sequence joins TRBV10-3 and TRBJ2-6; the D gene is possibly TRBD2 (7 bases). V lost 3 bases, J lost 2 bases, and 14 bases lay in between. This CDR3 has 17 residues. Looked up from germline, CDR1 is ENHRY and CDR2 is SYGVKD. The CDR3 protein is CAISDLGGRTGANVLTF. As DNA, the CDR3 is TGTGCCATCAGTGACTTGGGGGGGCGTACTGGGGCCAACGTCCTGACTTTC.

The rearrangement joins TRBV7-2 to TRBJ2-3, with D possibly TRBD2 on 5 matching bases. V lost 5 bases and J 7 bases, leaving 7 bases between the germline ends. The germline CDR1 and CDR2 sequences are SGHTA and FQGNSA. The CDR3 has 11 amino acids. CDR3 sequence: CASSEGNTQYF. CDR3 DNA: TGTGCCAGCAGCGAGGGTAATACGCAGTATTTT.

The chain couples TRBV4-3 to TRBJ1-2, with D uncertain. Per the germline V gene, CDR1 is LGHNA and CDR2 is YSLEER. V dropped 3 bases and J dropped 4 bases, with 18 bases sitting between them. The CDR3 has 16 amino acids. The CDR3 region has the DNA TGCGCCAGCAGCCATGAACAGAAGTCGAGATTCTATGGCTACACCTTC. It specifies CASSHEQKSRFYGYTF.

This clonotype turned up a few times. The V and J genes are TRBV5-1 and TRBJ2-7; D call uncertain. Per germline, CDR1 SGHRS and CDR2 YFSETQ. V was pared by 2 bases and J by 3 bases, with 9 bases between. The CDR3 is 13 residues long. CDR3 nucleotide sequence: TGCGCCAGCAGCTTACAGAATAACTACGAGCAGTACTTC. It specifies CASSLQNNYEQYF.